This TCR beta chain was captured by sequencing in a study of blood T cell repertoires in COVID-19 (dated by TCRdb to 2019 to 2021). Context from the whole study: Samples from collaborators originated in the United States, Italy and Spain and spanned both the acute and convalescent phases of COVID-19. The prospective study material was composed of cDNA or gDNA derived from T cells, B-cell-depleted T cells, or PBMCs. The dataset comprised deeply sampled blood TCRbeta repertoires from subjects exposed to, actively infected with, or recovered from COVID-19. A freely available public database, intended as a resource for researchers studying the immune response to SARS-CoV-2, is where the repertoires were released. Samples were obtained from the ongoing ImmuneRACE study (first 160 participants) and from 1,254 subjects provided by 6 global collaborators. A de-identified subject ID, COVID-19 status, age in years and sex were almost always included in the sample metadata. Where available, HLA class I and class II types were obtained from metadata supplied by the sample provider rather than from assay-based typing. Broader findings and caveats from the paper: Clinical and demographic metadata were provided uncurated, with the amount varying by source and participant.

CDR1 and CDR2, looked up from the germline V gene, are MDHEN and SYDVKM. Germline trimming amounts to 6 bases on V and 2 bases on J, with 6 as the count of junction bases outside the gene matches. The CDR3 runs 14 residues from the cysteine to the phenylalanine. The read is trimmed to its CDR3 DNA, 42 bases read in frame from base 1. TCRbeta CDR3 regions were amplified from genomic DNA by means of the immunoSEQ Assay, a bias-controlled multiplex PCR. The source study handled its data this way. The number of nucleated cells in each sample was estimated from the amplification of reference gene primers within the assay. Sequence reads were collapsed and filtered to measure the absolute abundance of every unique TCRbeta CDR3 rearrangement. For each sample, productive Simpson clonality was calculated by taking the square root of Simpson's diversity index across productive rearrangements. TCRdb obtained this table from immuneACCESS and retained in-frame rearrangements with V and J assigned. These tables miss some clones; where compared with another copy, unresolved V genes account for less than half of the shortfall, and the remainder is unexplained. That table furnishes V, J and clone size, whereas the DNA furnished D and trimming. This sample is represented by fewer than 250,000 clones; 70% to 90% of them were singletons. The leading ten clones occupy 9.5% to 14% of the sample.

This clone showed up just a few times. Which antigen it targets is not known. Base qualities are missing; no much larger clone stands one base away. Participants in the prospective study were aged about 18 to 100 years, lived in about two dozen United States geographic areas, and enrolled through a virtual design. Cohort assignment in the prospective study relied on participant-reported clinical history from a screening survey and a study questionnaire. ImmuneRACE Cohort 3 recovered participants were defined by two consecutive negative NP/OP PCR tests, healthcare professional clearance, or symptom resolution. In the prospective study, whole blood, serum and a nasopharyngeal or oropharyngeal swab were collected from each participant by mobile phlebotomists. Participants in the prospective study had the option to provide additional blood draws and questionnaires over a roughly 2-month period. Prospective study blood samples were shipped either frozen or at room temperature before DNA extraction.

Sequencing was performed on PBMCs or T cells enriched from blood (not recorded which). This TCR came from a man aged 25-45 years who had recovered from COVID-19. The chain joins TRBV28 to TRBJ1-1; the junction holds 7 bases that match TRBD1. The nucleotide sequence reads TGTGCCAGCAGCCCGGGACAGCCTAACACTGAAGCTTTCTTT. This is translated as CASSPGQPNTEAFF.